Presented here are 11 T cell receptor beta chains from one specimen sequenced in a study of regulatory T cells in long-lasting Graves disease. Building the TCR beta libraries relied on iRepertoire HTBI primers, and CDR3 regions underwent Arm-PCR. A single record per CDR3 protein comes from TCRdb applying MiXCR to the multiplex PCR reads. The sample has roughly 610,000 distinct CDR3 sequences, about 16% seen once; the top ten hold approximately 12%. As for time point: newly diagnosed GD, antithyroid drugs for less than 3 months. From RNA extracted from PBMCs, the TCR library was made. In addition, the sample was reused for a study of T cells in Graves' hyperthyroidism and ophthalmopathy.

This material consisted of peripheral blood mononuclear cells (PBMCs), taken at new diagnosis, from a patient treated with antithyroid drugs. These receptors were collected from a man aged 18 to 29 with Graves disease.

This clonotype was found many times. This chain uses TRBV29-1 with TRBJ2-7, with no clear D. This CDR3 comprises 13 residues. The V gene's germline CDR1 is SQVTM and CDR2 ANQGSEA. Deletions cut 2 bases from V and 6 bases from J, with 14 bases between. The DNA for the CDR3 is TGCAGCGTTGAACTCTGTGGTGTGTTCGAGCAGTACTTC. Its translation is CSVELCGVFEQYF.

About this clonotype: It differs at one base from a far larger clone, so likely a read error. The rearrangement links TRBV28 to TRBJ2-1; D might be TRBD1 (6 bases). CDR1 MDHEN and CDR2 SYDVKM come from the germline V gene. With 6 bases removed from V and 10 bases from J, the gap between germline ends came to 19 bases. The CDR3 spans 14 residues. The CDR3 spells CASRLSGSGHEQFF. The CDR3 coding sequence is TGTGCCAGCAGGCTCTCGGGGTCGGGACACGAGCAGTTCTTC.

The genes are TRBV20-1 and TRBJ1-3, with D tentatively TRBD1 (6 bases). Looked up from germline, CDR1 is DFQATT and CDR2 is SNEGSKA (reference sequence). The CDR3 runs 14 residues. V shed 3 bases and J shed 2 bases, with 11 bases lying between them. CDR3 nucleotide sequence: TGCAGTGCTAGCAACAGGGCAGCTGGAAACACCATATATTTT. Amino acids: CSASNRAAGNTIYF.

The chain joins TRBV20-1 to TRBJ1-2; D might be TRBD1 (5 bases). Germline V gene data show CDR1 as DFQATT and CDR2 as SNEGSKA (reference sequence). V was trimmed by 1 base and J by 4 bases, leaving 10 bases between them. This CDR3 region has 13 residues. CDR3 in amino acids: CSARGGFSYGYTF. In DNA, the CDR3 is TGCAGTGCTAGAGGGGGGTTTAGCTATGGCTACACCTTC.

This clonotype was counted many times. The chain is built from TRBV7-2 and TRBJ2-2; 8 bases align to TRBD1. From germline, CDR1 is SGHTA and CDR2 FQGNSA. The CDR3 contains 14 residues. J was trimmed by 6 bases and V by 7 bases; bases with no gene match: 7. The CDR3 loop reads CASTGGPFAGELFF. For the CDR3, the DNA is TGTGCCAGCACAGGGGGCCCGTTCGCCGGGGAGCTGTTTTTT.

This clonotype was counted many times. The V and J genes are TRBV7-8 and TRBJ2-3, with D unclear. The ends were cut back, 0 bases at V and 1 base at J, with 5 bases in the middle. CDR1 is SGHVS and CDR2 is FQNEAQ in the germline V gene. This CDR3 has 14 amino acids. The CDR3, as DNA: TGTGCCAGCAGCTTAGCGCTAGGCACAGATACGCAGTATTTT. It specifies CASSLALGTDTQYF.

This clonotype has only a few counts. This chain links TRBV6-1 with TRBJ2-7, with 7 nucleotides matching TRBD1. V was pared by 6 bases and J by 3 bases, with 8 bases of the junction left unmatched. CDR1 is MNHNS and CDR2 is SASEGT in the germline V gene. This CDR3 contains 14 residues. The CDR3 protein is CASRTGNIDYEQYF. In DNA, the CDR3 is TGTGCCAGCAGGACAGGGAATATCGACTACGAGCAGTACTTC.

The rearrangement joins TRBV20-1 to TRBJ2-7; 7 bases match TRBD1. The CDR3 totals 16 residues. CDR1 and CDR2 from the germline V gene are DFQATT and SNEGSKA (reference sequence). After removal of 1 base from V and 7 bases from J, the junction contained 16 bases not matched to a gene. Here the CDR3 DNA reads TGCAGTGCTAGAGGCCAGAGACAGGGATGGAGTCGGGAGCAGTACTTC. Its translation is CSARGQRQGWSREQYF.

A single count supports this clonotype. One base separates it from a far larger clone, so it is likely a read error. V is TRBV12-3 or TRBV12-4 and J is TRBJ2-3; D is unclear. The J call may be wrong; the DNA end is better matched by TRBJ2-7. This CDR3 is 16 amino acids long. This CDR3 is CASSLRLSKWHYEQYF. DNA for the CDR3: TGTGCCAGCAGTTTAAGGCTCTCGAAATGGCACTACGAGCAGTACTTC.

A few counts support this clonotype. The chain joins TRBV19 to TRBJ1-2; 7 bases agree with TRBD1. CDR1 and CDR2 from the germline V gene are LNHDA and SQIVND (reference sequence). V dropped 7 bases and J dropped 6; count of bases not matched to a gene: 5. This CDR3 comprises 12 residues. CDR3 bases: TGTGCCAGTACCCAGGGACAGCATGGCTACACCTTC. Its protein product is CASTQGQHGYTF.

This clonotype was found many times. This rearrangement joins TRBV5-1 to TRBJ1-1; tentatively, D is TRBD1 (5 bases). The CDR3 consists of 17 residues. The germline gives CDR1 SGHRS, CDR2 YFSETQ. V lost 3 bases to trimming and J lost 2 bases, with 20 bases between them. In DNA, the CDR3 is TGCGCCAGCAGCTCCCGGGGACGTCTGGCAGGCAACACTGAAGCTTTCTTT. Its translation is CASSSRGRLAGNTEAFF.